The next 6 T cell receptor beta chains were all read from a single sample in a study of response to subunit inactivated influenza vaccine. TCRdb re-called the RT-PCR reads with MiXCR, one entry per CDR3 protein. The sample carries under 800,000 distinct CDR3 sequences, approximately 15% recorded once. The sequences come from PBMCs from blood, collected 14 to 15 days before vaccination. The receptor set was obtained from a man in his fifties or sixties who received an inactivated influenza vaccine.

The chain links TRBV27 to TRBJ1-4, with D possibly TRBD1 on 5 matching bases. Germline V gives CDR1 MNHEY, CDR2 SMNVEV (reference sequence). This CDR3 has 12 amino acids. V gave up 4 bases and J gave up 8 bases, with 8 bases separating them. The CDR3 loop reads CASSSGREKLFF. The CDR3 DNA sequence: TGTGCCAGCAGTTCGGGACGGGAAAAACTGTTTTTT.

The chain employs TRBV5-1 and TRBJ2-1, with TRBD2 as a possible D gene (7 bases). The V and J ends lost 4 bases and 6 bases respectively, with 14 bases between them. CDR1 SGHRS and CDR2 YFSETQ come from the germline V gene. The CDR3 spans 14 residues. The CDR3 coding sequence is TGCGCCAGCAGCAGGGGGGGGGCGACCAATGAGCAGTTCTTC. As protein: CASSRGGATNEQFF.

This clonotype turned up a few times. V and J are TRBV7-2 and TRBJ1-1; 8 nucleotides agree with TRBD1. The CDR3 runs 14 residues. Germline CDR1 is SGHTA and CDR2 is FQGNSA. J was trimmed by 3 bases and V by 5 bases; bases with no gene match: 5. The CDR3 region has the DNA TGTGCCAGCAGCACAGGGGGACCGGACACTGAAGCTTTCTTT. This encodes CASSTGGPDTEAFF.

V usage is TRBV20-1 and J usage is TRBJ2-3; D is unclear. Germline V lookup: CDR1 DFQATT, CDR2 SNEGSKA (reference sequence). The CDR3 extends over 12 amino acids. V lost 4 bases, J lost 0 bases, and 5 bases lay in between. The CDR3 nucleotides read TGCAGTGCTAAACAGAGCACAGATACGCAGTATTTT. Its translation: CSAKQSTDTQYF.

This chain connects TRBV12-3 or TRBV12-4 to TRBJ2-7, with D uncertain. This CDR3 has 17 amino acids. V dropped 5 bases and J dropped 1 base, with 21 bases sitting between them. The CDR3 is CASSPAPGTRRSYEQYF. DNA of the CDR3: TGTGCCAGCAGTCCCGCTCCAGGAACCCGAAGGTCCTACGAGCAGTACTTC.

This clonotype showed up many times. The chain carries TRBV27 and TRBJ2-7, with D hard to call. This CDR3 region has 16 residues. V gave up 0 bases and J gave up 2 bases, with 14 bases separating them. Germline V gene data show CDR1 as MNHEY and CDR2 as SMNVEV (reference sequence). CDR3 sequence: CASSLSGPTGPYEQYF. The CDR3 DNA reads TGTGCCAGCAGTTTATCAGGCCCGACTGGCCCCTACGAGCAGTACTTC.